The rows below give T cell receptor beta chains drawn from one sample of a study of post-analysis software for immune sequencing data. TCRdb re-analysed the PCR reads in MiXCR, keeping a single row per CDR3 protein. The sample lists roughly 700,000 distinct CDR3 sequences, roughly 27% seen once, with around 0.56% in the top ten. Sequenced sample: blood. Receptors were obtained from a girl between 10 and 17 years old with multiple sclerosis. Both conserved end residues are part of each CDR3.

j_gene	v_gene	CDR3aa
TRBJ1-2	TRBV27	CASSSGQLLGYTF
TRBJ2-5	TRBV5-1	CASSSSTGTALGTQYF
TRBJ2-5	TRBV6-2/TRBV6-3	CASLGTGETQYF
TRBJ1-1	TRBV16	CASSQYFQGAGNTEAFF
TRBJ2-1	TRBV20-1	CSASRLAGDHRNEQFF
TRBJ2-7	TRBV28	CASTPGRGQGTYEQYF
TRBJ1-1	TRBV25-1	CTSSEWGNTEAFF
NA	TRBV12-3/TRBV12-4	CASSLRGAAYNEQYF
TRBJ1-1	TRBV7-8	CASSLATGTGAEAFF
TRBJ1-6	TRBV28	CASSTTLALHF
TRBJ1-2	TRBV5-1	CASSEPQGFDGYTF
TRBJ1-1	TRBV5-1	CASSLRENTEAFF
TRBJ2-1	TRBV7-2	CASRPVAGYVDNEQFF
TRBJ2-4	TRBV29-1	CSVGTGRAKNIQYF
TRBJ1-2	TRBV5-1	CASSGGQTSLWGYTF
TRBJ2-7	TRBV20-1	CSARVGGKSYEQYF
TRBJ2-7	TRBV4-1	CASSPRTGGYYEQYF
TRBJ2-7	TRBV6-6	CASTGARRTSGLYEQYF
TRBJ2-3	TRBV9	CASSVVAGIDTQYF
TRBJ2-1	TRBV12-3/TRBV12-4	CASSFSDRWAIQFF
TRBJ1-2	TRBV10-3	CAISAGRDHYGYTF
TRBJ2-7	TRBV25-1	CAAGDEQYF
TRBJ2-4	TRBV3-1	CASSQEAGRALAKNIQYF
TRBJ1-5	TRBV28	CASSLAGVQPQHF
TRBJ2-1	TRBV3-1	CASSLRQLYNEQFF
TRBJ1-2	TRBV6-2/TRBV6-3	CASTNLGQTIYGYTF
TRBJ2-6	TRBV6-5	CASSSWTGGASGANVLTF
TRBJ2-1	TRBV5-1	CVSTLLGTGMFGEQFF
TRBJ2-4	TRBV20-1	CSARDGRGRGNIQYF
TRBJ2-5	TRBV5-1	CASSPPRGGKETQYF
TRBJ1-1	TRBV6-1	CASSDTVNTEAFF
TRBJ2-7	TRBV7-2	CASSLFGTGGFEQYF
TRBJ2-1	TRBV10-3	CAVSDPGTLSYNEQFF
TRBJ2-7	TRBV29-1	CSVEERTGPSYEQYF
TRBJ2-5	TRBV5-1	CASSLVLLGEETQYF
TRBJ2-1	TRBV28	CASSPRGVAYNEQFF
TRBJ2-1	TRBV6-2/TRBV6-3	CASSPNEAARGNEQFF
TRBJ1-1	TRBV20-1	CSAGSSEAFF
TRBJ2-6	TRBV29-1	CSVERPGANVLTF
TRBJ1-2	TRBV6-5	CATKINYGYTF
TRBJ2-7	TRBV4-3	CASSQTKGSYEQYF
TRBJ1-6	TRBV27	CASSFLPGTAGSPLHF
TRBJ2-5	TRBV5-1	CASSRTTVQETQYF
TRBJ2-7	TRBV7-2	CASSLVGTSGSSYEQYF
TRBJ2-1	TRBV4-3	CASSQAGGAGNEQFF
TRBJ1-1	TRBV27	CASSTNRGRAPQAEAFF
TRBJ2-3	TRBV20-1	CSARDVGILTDTQYF
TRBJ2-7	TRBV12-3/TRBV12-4	CASRHGQGADEQYF
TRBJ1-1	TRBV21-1	CASSKPRDDTEAFF
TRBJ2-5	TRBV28	CASSSPGQPQETQYF
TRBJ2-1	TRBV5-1	CASSLDRAYNEQFF
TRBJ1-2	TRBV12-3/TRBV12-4	CASSPNGVPNYGYTF
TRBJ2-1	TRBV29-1	CSVPGGGWDEQFF
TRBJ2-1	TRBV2	CASIGIALAGGYEQFF